This T cell receptor (beta chain) is drawn from a study of blood T cell repertoires in COVID-19. Clones were read by immunoSEQ multiplex PCR, and TCRdb kept only the in-frame ones, dropping some. The sample lists tens of thousands of clones, around 85% occurring once. This clone was observed a handful of times. The clonotype originates from a man aged 45-60 years with active COVID-19. Source material: peripheral blood.

This CDR3 reads CAWTSGNYNEQFF. CDR3 nucleotide sequence: TGTGCCTGGACTAGCGGGAACTACAATGAGCAGTTCTTC. The chain is built from TRBV30 and TRBJ2-1; 9 bases agree with TRBD2. This CDR3 is 13 amino acids long. Germline CDR1 and CDR2: GTSNPN and SVGIG (reference sequence). The ends lost 4 bases at V and 3 bases at J; junction bases unmatched: 1.